A selection of T cell receptor beta chains follows, all from one sample in a study of T cell changes during pregnancy in multiple sclerosis. The assay was immunoSEQ multiplex PCR, and TCRdb's table has in-frame clones only and misses some. The table lists 69,000 or so clones, approximately 91% of them singletons. The input for sequencing was peripheral blood, taken in the third trimester of pregnancy. These receptor sequences come from a female donor with multiple sclerosis, enrolled in a pregnancy study. CDR3s include the opening cysteine and the closing phenylalanine or tryptophan. The order of the fields is CDR3 DNA, CDR3 protein, clone size, J gene, D gene, V gene. D genes are given only for firm matches. Size is omitted from some rows. Given values are once, few, many or a class for expanded clones.

cdr3_nt: TGTGCCAGCAGCTTGGCTGGGGACAGGGTAGTTGGCTACACCTTC
cdr3_aa: CASSLAGDRVVGYTF
clone_size: .
j_call: TRBJ1-2
d_call: TRBD1
v_call: TRBV5-6

cdr3_nt: TGTGCCAGCAGTTCCGGGGTTGGAGGGGCTAATGAGCAGTTCTTC
cdr3_aa: CASSSGVGGANEQFF
clone_size: .
j_call: TRBJ2-1
d_call: .
v_call: TRBV6-5

cdr3_nt: TGTGCCAGCAGCTTGGTTAAGAACAGGGGGCCCTACAATGAGCAGTTCTTC
cdr3_aa: CASSLVKNRGPYNEQFF
clone_size: .
j_call: TRBJ2-1
d_call: TRBD1
v_call: TRBV13

cdr3_nt: TGCGCCAGCAGCCAAGAAGCGACAGTGTATAATTCACCCCTCCACTTT
cdr3_aa: CASSQEATVYNSPLHF
clone_size: once
j_call: TRBJ1-6
d_call: .
v_call: TRBV4-3

cdr3_nt: TGTGCCAGTAGTGATCGAGGTTACGAGCAGTACTTC
cdr3_aa: CASSDRGYEQYF
clone_size: few
j_call: TRBJ2-7
d_call: .
v_call: TRBV19

cdr3_nt: TGCGCCAGCAGCCAAAGCACAGGGGGAATTATTTACGAGCAGTACTTC
cdr3_aa: CASSQSTGGIIYEQYF
clone_size: .
j_call: TRBJ2-7
d_call: TRBD1
v_call: TRBV4-1

cdr3_nt: TGCGCCAGCAGCTTGTCCTGGGGCGGCACTGAAGCTTTCTTT
cdr3_aa: CASSLSWGGTEAFF
clone_size: .
j_call: TRBJ1-1
d_call: .
v_call: TRBV5-1

cdr3_nt: TGTGCCAGCAGCTTGGGACAGGGGATCGGGGCTTTCTTT
cdr3_aa: CASSLGQGIGAFF
clone_size: .
j_call: TRBJ1-1
d_call: TRBD1
v_call: TRBV7-8

cdr3_nt: TGTGCCAGCAGCTTAACAGGGGCTAGGGCTTTCTTT
cdr3_aa: CASSLTGARAFF
clone_size: few
j_call: TRBJ1-1
d_call: TRBD1
v_call: TRBV7-2

cdr3_nt: TGTGCCAGCAGCGACAGGAATACCTATGGCTACACCTTC
cdr3_aa: CASSDRNTYGYTF
clone_size: .
j_call: TRBJ1-2
d_call: .
v_call: TRBV9

cdr3_nt: TGTGCCAGCAGCTTCGGACAGGGCACTGAAGCTTTCTTT
cdr3_aa: CASSFGQGTEAFF
clone_size: .
j_call: TRBJ1-1
d_call: TRBD1
v_call: TRBV7-3

cdr3_nt: TGTGCCAGCACCAAACAGGGCCAGAACACTGAAGCTTTCTTT
cdr3_aa: CASTKQGQNTEAFF
clone_size: .
j_call: TRBJ1-1
d_call: .
v_call: TRBV6-1

cdr3_nt: TGTGCCAGCAGCCGACAGGCCGCCTACGAGCAGTACTTC
cdr3_aa: CASSRQAAYEQYF
clone_size: .
j_call: TRBJ2-7
d_call: .
v_call: TRBV2

cdr3_nt: TGTGCCAGCAGCCACGAGGACAGGGGGCTCGTGTATACGCAGTATTTT
cdr3_aa: CASSHEDRGLVYTQYF
clone_size: .
j_call: TRBJ2-3
d_call: TRBD1
v_call: TRBV11-2

cdr3_nt: TGTGCCAGCTTTAGGACAGGGACTTACACTGAAGCTTTCTTT
cdr3_aa: CASFRTGTYTEAFF
clone_size: .
j_call: TRBJ1-1
d_call: TRBD1
v_call: TRBV18

cdr3_nt: TGCGCCAGCAGCTTGTCCGTTGGGACAGGGAACACCGGGGAGCTGTTTTTT
cdr3_aa: CASSLSVGTGNTGELFF
clone_size: once
j_call: TRBJ2-2
d_call: TRBD1
v_call: TRBV5-1

cdr3_nt: TGTGCTAGTGGTTTGGGGCGGGGGGGCAGGGATTCCTACAATGAGCAGTTCTTC
cdr3_aa: CASGLGRGGRDSYNEQFF
clone_size: .
j_call: TRBJ2-1
d_call: TRBD2
v_call: TRBV12-5

cdr3_nt: TGTGCCAGCTCTCCGTTCGTGGACAGACCTTATGGCTACACCTTC
cdr3_aa: CASSPFVDRPYGYTF
clone_size: few
j_call: TRBJ1-2
d_call: .
v_call: TRBV18

cdr3_nt: TGTGCCAGCAGTGCAGACACGAACACTGAAGCTTTCTTT
cdr3_aa: CASSADTNTEAFF
clone_size: few
j_call: TRBJ1-1
d_call: .
v_call: TRBV2

cdr3_nt: TGTGCCAGCAGCGCAGGGACTAGTTGGTCCGGGGAGCTGTTTTTT
cdr3_aa: CASSAGTSWSGELFF
clone_size: .
j_call: TRBJ2-2
d_call: TRBD2
v_call: TRBV6-1

cdr3_nt: TGTGCCAGCAGCTTAGGAACCCCCAGGAACTATGGCTACACCTTC
cdr3_aa: CASSLGTPRNYGYTF
clone_size: .
j_call: TRBJ1-2
d_call: .
v_call: TRBV7-9

cdr3_nt: TGTGCCTGGGTCTCGAGGGTGAGGAACACTGAAGCTTTCTTT
cdr3_aa: CAWVSRVRNTEAFF
clone_size: .
j_call: TRBJ1-1
d_call: .
v_call: TRBV30

cdr3_nt: TGTGCCAGCCAAAGGGACAGCTACTATGGCTACACCTTC
cdr3_aa: CASQRDSYYGYTF
clone_size: .
j_call: TRBJ1-2
d_call: TRBD1
v_call: TRBV9

cdr3_nt: TGTGCCAGCTCACCCCCGTCGAACACTGAAGCTTTCTTT
cdr3_aa: CASSPPSNTEAFF
clone_size: .
j_call: TRBJ1-1
d_call: .
v_call: TRBV18

cdr3_nt: TGTGCCAGCAGTTACCCCCGGGAGGTCATGAACACTGAAGCTTTCTTT
cdr3_aa: CASSYPREVMNTEAFF
clone_size: few
j_call: TRBJ1-1
d_call: .
v_call: TRBV6-5

cdr3_nt: TGTGCCAGCAGTGAACCGGGACAGGGGCACAATGAGCAGTTCTTC
cdr3_aa: CASSEPGQGHNEQFF
clone_size: once
j_call: TRBJ2-1
d_call: TRBD1
v_call: TRBV6-1

cdr3_nt: TGTGCCTGGATTCCCCTCGGAACAGCGGGGGAGGTCAGTGAGCAGTTCTTC
cdr3_aa: CAWIPLGTAGEVSEQFF
clone_size: .
j_call: TRBJ2-1
d_call: TRBD2
v_call: TRBV30

cdr3_nt: TGTGCCAGCAGCCTACCGGGACACAGAGCTAACACCGGGGAGCTGTTTTTT
cdr3_aa: CASSLPGHRANTGELFF
clone_size: few
j_call: TRBJ2-2
d_call: .
v_call: TRBV7-8

cdr3_nt: TGTGCCAGTAAATTCCAGGGTTTATCCTACGAGCAGTACTTC
cdr3_aa: CASKFQGLSYEQYF
clone_size: once
j_call: TRBJ2-7
d_call: .
v_call: TRBV19

cdr3_nt: TGTGCCAGCAGCTTGGGACAGACGTTGTACGAGCAGTACTTC
cdr3_aa: CASSLGQTLYEQYF
clone_size: once
j_call: TRBJ2-7
d_call: TRBD1
v_call: TRBV9

cdr3_nt: TGTGCCAGCAGCCCGACTAGCGGGGGCCCTCAAGAGACCCAGTACTTC
cdr3_aa: CASSPTSGGPQETQYF
clone_size: .
j_call: TRBJ2-5
d_call: TRBD2
v_call: TRBV7-6

cdr3_nt: TGCGCCAGCAGCGCCGGAGAGGCCCGGGGAGAGCCCCAGCATTTT
cdr3_aa: CASSAGEARGEPQHF
clone_size: once
j_call: TRBJ1-5
d_call: .
v_call: TRBV5-1

cdr3_nt: TGTGCCAGCAGCGAGACAGGGGCCAGAAGCTATGGCTACACCTTC
cdr3_aa: CASSETGARSYGYTF
clone_size: .
j_call: TRBJ1-2
d_call: TRBD1
v_call: TRBV25-1

cdr3_nt: TGTGCCAGCAGCTTAGTCGGGGTGACAGATACGCAGTATTTT
cdr3_aa: CASSLVGVTDTQYF
clone_size: once
j_call: TRBJ2-3
d_call: .
v_call: TRBV7-2

cdr3_nt: TGTGCCAGCAGCGACCACCTAGGCCGGATGATCTGGGAGCAGTTCTTC
cdr3_aa: CASSDHLGRMIWEQFF
clone_size: once
j_call: TRBJ2-1
d_call: .
v_call: TRBV5-4

cdr3_nt: TGTGCCAGCAGTGAGAGGGGGAACTACAATGAGCAGTTCTTC
cdr3_aa: CASSERGNYNEQFF
clone_size: .
j_call: TRBJ2-1
d_call: .
v_call: TRBV6-4

cdr3_nt: TGTGCCAGCAGCCCGGGACAGAATTTTCGGGCTTTCTTT
cdr3_aa: CASSPGQNFRAFF
clone_size: .
j_call: TRBJ1-1
d_call: TRBD1
v_call: TRBV6-1

cdr3_nt: TGTGCCAGCTCACCACCGGACAGCTTTAACTATGGCTACACCTTC
cdr3_aa: CASSPPDSFNYGYTF
clone_size: .
j_call: TRBJ1-2
d_call: .
v_call: TRBV18

cdr3_nt: TGTGCCAGCAGTTACTCGACTCGGACAGGCTCTGGCTACACCTTC
cdr3_aa: CASSYSTRTGSGYTF
clone_size: .
j_call: TRBJ1-2
d_call: TRBD1
v_call: TRBV6-5

cdr3_nt: TGCGCCAGCAGCTTGTCAACAGGCACAGATACGCAGTATTTT
cdr3_aa: CASSLSTGTDTQYF
clone_size: .
j_call: TRBJ2-3
d_call: .
v_call: TRBV5-1

cdr3_nt: TGTGCCTGGAATCTAGCGGGGCCGGGATCACCCCTCCACTTT
cdr3_aa: CAWNLAGPGSPLHF
clone_size: .
j_call: TRBJ1-6
d_call: .
v_call: TRBV30

cdr3_nt: TGTGCCAGCAGCTACCTACTCTTCCCGGCTGAAGCTTTCTTT
cdr3_aa: CASSYLLFPAEAFF
clone_size: once
j_call: TRBJ1-1
d_call: .
v_call: TRBV6-5

cdr3_nt: TGTGCCACCAGCAGAACCCCCTCCTATGACACCTACAATGAGCAGTTCTTC
cdr3_aa: CATSRTPSYDTYNEQFF
clone_size: .
j_call: TRBJ2-1
d_call: .
v_call: TRBV15

cdr3_nt: TGTGCCAGCAGTCATGGACAGGGCGGAAACACCATATATTTT
cdr3_aa: CASSHGQGGNTIYF
clone_size: .
j_call: TRBJ1-3
d_call: TRBD1
v_call: TRBV6-5